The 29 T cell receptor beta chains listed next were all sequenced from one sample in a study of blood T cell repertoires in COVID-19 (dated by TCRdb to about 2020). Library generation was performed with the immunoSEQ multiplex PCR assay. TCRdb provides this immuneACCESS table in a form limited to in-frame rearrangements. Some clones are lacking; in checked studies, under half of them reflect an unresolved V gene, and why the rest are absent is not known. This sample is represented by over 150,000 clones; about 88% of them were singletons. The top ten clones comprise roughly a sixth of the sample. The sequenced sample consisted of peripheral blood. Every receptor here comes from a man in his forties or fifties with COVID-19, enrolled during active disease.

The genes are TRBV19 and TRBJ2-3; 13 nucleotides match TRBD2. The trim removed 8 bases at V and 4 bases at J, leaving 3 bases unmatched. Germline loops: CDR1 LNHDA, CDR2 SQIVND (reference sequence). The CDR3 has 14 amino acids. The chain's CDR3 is CASVGLAGADTQYF. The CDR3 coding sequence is TGTGCCAGTGTCGGACTAGCGGGGGCAGATACGCAGTATTTT.

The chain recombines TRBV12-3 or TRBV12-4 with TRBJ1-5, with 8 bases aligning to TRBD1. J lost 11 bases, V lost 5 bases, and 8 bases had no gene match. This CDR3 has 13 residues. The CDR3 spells CASSRGQVDSQHF. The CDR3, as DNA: TGTGCCAGCAGTAGGGGACAGGTGGACTCCCAGCATTTT.

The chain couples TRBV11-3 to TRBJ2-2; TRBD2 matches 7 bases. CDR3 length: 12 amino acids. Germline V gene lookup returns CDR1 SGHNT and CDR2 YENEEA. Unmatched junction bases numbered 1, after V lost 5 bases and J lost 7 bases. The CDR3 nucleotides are TGTGCCAGCAGCCCGGGGGGCGGGGAGCTGTTTTTT. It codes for CASSPGGGELFF.

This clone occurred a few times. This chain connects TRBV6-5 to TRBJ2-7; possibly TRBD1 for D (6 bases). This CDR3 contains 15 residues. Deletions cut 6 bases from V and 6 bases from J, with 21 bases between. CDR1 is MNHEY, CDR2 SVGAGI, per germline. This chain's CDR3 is CASSHSAGDPREQYF. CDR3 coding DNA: TGTGCCAGCAGCCATTCGGCAGGGGACCCCCGCGAGCAGTACTTC.

CDR3: CASSDPGGSGGDTGTDTQYF. Written as DNA, the CDR3 is TGTGCCAGCAGCGACCCCGGGGGTAGCGGGGGGGATACAGGCACAGATACGCAGTATTTT. The chain couples TRBV9 to TRBJ2-3, with 11 nucleotides matching TRBD2. The germline V gene encodes CDR1 SGDLS and CDR2 YYNGEE. The CDR3 has 20 residues. V was pared by 3 bases and J by 1 base, with 16 bases of the junction left unmatched. The variable domain in full, completed from reference TRBV9 and TRBJ2-3, reads DSGVTQTPKHLITATGQRVTLRCSPRSGDLSVYWYQQSLDQGLQFLIQYYNGEERAKGNILERFSAQQFPDLHSELNLSSLELGDSALYFCASSDPGGSGGDTGTDTQYFGPGTRLTVL.

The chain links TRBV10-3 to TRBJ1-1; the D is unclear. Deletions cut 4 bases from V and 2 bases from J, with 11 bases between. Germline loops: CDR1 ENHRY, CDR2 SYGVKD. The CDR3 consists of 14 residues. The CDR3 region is CAISAPTSNTEAFF. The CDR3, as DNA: TGTGCCATCAGTGCTCCCACATCCAACACTGAAGCTTTCTTT.

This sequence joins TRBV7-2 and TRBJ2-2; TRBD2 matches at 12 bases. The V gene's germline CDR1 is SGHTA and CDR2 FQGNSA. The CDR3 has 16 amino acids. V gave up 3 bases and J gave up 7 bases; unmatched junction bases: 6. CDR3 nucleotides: TGTGCCAGCAGCTTGAAACTAGCGGGAGGTAACGGGGAGCTGTTTTTT. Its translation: CASSLKLAGGNGELFF.

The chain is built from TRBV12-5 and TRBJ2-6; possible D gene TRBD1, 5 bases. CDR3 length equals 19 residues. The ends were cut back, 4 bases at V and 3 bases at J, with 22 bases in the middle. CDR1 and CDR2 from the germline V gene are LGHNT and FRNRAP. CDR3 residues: CASGYGPGRVGYGANVLTF. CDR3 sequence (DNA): TGTGCTAGTGGTTACGGCCCGGGCAGGGTAGGGTATGGGGCCAACGTCCTGACTTTC.

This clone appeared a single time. The CDR3 here is CASSVGTRTALSGNTIYF. The CDR3 DNA sequence: TGTGCCAGCAGCGTAGGAACCAGGACAGCGCTTAGTGGAAACACCATATATTTT. The V gene is TRBV9, the J gene TRBJ1-3; D perhaps matches TRBD1 (6 bases). Trimming took off 0 bases at V and 3 bases at J, with 19 bases between the two ends. CDR3 length equals 18 residues. Germline lookup yields CDR1 SGDLS and CDR2 YYNGEE. The complete variable domain, with remaining parts taken from reference TRBV9 and TRBJ1-3, reads DSGVTQTPKHLITATGQRVTLRCSPRSGDLSVYWYQQSLDQGLQFLIQYYNGEERAKGNILERFSAQQFPDLHSELNLSSLELGDSALYFCASSVGTRTALSGNTIYFGEGSWLTVV.

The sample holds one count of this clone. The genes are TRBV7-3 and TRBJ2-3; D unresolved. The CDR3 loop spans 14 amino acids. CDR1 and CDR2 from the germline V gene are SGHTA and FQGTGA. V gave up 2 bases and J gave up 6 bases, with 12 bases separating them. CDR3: CASSLGRTSDTQYF. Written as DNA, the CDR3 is TGTGCCAGCAGCTTAGGGCGTACCTCGGATACGCAGTATTTT.

DNA of the CDR3: TGTGCCTGGAAGACAGTGCTGGAGACCCAGTACTTC. It translates to CAWKTVLETQYF. The gene calls are TRBV30 and TRBJ2-5; D perhaps matches TRBD1 (5 bases). The CDR3 totals 12 residues. Germline V gene lookup returns CDR1 GTSNPN and CDR2 SVGIG (reference sequence). V lost 4 bases to trimming and J lost 5 bases, with 11 bases between them.

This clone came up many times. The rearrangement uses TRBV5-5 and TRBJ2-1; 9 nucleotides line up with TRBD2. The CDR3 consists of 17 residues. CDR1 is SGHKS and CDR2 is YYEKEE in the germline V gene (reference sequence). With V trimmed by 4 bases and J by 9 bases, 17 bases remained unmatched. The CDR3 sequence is CASSRGDTGLAFTEQFF. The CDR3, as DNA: TGTGCCAGCAGCAGGGGGGATACGGGACTAGCTTTTACTGAGCAGTTCTTC.

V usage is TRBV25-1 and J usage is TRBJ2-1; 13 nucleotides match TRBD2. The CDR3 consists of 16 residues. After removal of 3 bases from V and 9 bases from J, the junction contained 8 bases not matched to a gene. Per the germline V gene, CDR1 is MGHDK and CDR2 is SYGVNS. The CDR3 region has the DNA TGTGCCAGCAGTGACCCCACTAGCGGGAGGGTTAGTGAGCAGTTCTTC. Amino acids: CASSDPTSGRVSEQFF.

The CDR3 spells CASSISTGGGTDTQYF. The CDR3 nucleotides read TGTGCCAGTAGTATATCAACAGGGGGTGGCACAGATACGCAGTATTTT. The genes are TRBV19 and TRBJ2-3; 8 bases agree with TRBD1. The CDR3 totals 16 residues. Trimming removed 2 bases from V and 1 base from J; junction bases left unmatched: 5. Germline V gene sequence: CDR1 LNHDA, CDR2 SQIVND (reference sequence).

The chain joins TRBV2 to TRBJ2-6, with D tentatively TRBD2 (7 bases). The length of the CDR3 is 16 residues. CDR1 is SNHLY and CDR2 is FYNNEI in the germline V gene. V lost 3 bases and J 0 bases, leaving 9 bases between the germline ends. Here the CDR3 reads CASSDRGASGANVLTF. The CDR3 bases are TGTGCCAGCAGTGATCGGGGGGCCTCTGGGGCCAACGTCCTGACTTTC. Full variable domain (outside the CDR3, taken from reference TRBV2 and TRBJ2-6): EPEVTQTPSHQVTQMGQEVILRCVPISNHLYFYWYRQILGQKVEFLVSFYNNEISEKSEIFDDQFSVERPDGSNFTLKIRSTKLEDSAMYFCASSDRGASGANVLTFGAGSRLTVL.

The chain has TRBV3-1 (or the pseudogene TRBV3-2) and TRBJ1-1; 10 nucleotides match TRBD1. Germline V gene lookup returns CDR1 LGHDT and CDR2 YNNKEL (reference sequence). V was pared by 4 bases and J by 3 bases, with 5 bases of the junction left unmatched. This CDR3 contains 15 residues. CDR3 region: CASSPPGQGYTEAFF. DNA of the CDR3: TGTGCCAGCAGCCCTCCGGGACAGGGGTACACTGAAGCTTTCTTT.

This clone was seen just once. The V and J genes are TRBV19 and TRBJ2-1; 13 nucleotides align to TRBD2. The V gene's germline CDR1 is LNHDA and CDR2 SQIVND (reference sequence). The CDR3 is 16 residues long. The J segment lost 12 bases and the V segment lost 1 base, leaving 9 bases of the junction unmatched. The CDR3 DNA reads TGTGCCAGTAGTATAGTTAGGACTAGCGGGAGCGGGGGGCAGTTCTTC. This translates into CASSIVRTSGSGGQFF.

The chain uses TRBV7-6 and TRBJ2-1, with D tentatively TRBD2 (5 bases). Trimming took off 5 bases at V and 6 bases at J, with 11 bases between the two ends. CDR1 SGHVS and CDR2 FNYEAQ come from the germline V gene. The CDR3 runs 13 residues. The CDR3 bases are TGTGCCAGCAGCGTGTGGGAGTTCAATGAGCAGTTCTTC. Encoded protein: CASSVWEFNEQFF.

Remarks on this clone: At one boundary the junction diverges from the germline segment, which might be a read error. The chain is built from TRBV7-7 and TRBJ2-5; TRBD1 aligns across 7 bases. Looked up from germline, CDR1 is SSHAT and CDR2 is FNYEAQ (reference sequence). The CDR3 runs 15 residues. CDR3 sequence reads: CASSFDGTAQETQYF. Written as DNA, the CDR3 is TGTGCTAGCAGCTTCGACGGGACAGCTCAAGAGACCCAGTACTTC.

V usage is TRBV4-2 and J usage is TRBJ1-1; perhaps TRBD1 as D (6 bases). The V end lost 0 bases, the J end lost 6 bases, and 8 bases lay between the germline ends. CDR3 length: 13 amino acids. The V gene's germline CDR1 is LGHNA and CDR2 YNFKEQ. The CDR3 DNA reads TGTGCCAGCAGCCAAGAGGGGGCATCTGAAGCTTTCTTT. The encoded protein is CASSQEGASEAFF.

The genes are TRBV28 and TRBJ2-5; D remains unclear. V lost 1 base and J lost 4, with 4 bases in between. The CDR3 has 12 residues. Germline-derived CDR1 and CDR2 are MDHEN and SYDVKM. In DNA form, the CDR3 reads TGTGCCAGCAGTTTATCTCGAGAGACCCAGTACTTC. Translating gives CASSLSRETQYF.

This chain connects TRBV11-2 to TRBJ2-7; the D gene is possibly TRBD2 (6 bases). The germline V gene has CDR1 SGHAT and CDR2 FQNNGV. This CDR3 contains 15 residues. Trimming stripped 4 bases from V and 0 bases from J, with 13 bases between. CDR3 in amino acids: CASSSPAGHSYEQYF. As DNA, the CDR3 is TGTGCCAGCAGCTCCCCAGCGGGCCACTCCTACGAGCAGTACTTC.

In nucleotides, the CDR3 is TGCGCCAGCACCCCGGGACAGGGGCGAATCGGGGAGCTGTTTTTT. Translation gives CASTPGQGRIGELFF. The chain links TRBV5-1 to TRBJ2-2; 10 nucleotides align to TRBD1. Germline-derived CDR1 and CDR2 are SGHRS and YFSETQ. The CDR3 totals 15 residues. With V trimmed by 6 bases and J by 7 bases, 9 bases remained unmatched.

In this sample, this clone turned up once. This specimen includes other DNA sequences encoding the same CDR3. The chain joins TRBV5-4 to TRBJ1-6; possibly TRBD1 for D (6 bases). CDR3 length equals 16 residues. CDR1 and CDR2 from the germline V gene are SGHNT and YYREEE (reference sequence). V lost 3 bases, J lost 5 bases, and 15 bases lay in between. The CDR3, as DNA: TGTGCCAGCAGCTGGGGGGGGCTGGGGAATAATTCACCCCTCCACTTT. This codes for CASSWGGLGNNSPLHF.

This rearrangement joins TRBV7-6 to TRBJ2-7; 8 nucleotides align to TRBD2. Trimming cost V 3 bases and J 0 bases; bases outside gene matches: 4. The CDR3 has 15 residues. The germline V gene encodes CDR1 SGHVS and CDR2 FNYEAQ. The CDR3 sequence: CASSFSGTSSYEQYF. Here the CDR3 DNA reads TGTGCCAGCAGCTTCTCCGGGACTAGCTCCTACGAGCAGTACTTC.

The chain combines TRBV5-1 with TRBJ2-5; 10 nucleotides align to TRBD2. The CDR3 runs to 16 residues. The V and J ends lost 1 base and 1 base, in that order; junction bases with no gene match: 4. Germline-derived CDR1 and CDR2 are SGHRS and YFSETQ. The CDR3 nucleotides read TGCGCCAGCAGCTTGAGGCTAGCGGGGGCCCAAGAGACCCAGTACTTC. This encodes CASSLRLAGAQETQYF.

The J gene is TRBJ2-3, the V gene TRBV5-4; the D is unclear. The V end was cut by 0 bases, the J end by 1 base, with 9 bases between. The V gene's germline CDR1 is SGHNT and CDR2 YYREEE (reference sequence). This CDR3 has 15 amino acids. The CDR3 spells CASSLDSLGTDTQYF. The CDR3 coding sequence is TGTGCCAGCAGCTTGGATAGCCTAGGCACAGATACGCAGTATTTT.

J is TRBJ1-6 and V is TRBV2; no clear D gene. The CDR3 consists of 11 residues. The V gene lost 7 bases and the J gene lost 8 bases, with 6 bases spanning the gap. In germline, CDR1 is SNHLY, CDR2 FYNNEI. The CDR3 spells CASTIYSPLHF. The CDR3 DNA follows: TGTGCCAGCACAATTTATTCACCCCTCCACTTT.

CDR3 region: CASSARDLGLAGNEQFF. CDR3 bases: TGTGCCAGCAGTGCAAGAGATTTGGGACTAGCGGGAAATGAGCAGTTCTTC. J is TRBJ2-1 and V is TRBV6-1; 13 bases fit TRBD2. The germline CDR1 and CDR2 sequences are MNHNS and SASEGT. V lost 4 bases, J lost 7 bases, and 10 bases stayed unmatched. CDR3 length equals 17 residues.